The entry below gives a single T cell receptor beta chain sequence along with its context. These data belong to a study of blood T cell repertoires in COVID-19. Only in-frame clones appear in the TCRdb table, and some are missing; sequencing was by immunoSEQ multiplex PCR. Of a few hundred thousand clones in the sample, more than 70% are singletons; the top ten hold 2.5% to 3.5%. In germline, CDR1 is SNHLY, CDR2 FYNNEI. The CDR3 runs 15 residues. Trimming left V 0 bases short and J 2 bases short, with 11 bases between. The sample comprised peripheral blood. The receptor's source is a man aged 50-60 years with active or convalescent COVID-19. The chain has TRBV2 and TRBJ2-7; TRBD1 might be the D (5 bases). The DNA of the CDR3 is TGTGCCAGCAGTGAAGCGAGTGGGGCGACCTACGAGCAGTACTTC. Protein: CASSEASGATYEQYF.